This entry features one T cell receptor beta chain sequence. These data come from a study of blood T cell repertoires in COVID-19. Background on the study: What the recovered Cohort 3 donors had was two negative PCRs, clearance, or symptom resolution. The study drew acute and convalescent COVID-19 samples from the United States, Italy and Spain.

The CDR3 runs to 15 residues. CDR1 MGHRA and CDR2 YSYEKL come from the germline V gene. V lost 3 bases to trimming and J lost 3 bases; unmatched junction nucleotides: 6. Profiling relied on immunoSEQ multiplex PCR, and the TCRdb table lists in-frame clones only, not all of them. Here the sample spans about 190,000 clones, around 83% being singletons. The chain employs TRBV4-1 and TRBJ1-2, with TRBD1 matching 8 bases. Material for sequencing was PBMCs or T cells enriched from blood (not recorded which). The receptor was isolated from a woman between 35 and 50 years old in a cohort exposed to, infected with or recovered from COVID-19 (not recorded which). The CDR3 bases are TGCGCCAGCAGCCAGACACAGGGGGACTACTATGGCTACACCTTC. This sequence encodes CASSQTQGDYYGYTF.